A selection of T cell receptor beta chains follows, all from one sample in a study of molecular identifiers for immune sequencing clone quantification. TCRdb called the PCR reads again in MiXCR, with one record for every CDR3 protein. The sample contains about 510,000 distinct CDR3 sequences, less than 30% of which appear only once. Sequencing input: naive CD8+ T cells from blood, with Jurkat cell RNA spiked in. Receptors were obtained from a human donor in good health. Some libraries in this study had Jurkat cell RNA spiked in. Each CDR3 is given with its conserved first and last residue. The D gene is left open where the match is weak. Some rows mark clone size as missing; the rest say once, few, many or name a class of expanded clone.

J | V | size | D | CDR3 | DNA
TRBJ1-1 | TRBV7-9 | many | NA | CASSLHRDLDTEAFF | TGTGCCAGCAGCTTACACAGGGATCTGGACACTGAAGCTTTCTTT
TRBJ2-1 | TRBV4-2 | few | NA | CASSQDTVSHEQFF | TGTGCCAGCAGCCAAGATACAGTTTCCCATGAGCAGTTCTTC
TRBJ2-1 | TRBV29-1 | few | NA | CSVEDYEQFF | TGCAGCGTTGAAGATTATGAGCAGTTCTTC
TRBJ2-3 | TRBV7-2 | NA | TRBD2 | CASSVAGGQDTQYF | TGTGCCAGCAGCGTAGCGGGAGGGCAAGATACGCAGTATTTT
TRBJ2-4 | TRBV14 | many | NA | CASSQSLAIQYF | TGTGCCAGCAGCCAATCACTGGCCATTCAGTACTTC
TRBJ2-2 | TRBV5-6 | NA | NA | CASSLYVGRSNTGELFF | TGTGCCAGCAGCTTGTACGTGGGAAGATCGAACACCGGGGAGCTGTTTTTT
TRBJ2-3 | TRBV7-9 | NA | TRBD2 | CASSLGLVPSTDTQYF | TGTGCCAGCAGCCTAGGACTAGTTCCTAGCACAGATACGCAGTATTTT
TRBJ2-3 | TRBV19 | NA | NA | CASSTETGPYTDTQYF | TGTGCCAGTAGTACAGAGACAGGCCCTTACACAGATACGCAGTATTTT
TRBJ1-1 | TRBV4-3 | NA | NA | CASNHDEGMVSEAFF | TGCGCCAGCAACCATGACGAGGGCATGGTCTCTGAAGCTTTCTTT
TRBJ2-1 | TRBV7-2 | many | NA | CASIPAHSGDYNEQFF | TGTGCCAGCATCCCCGCCCATAGCGGAGACTACAATGAGCAGTTCTTC